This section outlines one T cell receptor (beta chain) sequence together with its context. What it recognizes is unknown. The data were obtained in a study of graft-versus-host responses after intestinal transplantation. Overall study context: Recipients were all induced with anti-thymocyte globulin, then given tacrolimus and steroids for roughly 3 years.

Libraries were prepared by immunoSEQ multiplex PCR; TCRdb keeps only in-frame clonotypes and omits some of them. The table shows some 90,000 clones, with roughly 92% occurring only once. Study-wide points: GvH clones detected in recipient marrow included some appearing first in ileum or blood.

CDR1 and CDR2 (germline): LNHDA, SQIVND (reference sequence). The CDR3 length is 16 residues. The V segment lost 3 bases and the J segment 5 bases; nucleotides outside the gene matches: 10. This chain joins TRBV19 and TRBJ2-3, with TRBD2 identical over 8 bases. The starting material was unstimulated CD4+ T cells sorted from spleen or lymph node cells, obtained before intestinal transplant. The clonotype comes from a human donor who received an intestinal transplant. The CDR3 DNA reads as TGTGCCAGTAGTATGTGGGCAATAGCGGGAAAAGATACGCAGTATTTT. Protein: CASSMWAIAGKDTQYF.